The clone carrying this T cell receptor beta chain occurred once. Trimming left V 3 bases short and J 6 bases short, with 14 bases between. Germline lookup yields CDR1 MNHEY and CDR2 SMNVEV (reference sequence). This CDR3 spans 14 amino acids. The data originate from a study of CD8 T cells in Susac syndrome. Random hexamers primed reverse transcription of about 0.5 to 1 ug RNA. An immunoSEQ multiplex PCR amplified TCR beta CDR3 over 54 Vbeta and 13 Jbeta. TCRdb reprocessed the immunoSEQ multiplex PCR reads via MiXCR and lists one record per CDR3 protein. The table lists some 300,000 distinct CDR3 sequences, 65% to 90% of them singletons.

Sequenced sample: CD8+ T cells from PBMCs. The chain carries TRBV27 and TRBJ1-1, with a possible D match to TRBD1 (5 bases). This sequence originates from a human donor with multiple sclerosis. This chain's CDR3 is CASSLSGSGAEAFF. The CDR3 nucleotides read TGTGCCAGCAGTTTGAGTGGGTCGGGGGCTGAAGCTTTCTTT.